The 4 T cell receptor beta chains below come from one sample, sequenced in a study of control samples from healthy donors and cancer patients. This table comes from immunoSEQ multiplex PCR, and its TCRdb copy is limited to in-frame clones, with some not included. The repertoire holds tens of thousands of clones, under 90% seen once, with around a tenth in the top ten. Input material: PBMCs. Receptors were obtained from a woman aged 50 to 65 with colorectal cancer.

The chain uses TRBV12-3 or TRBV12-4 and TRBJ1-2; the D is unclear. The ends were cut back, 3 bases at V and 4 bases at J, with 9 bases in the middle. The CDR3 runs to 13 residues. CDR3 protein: CASSLAVRYGYTF. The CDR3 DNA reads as TGTGCCAGCAGTTTGGCGGTCCGCTATGGCTACACCTTC.

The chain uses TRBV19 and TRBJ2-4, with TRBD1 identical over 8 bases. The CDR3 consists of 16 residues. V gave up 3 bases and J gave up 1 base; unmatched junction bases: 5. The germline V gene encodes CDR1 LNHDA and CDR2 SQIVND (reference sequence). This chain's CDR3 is CASSIRTGLAKNIQYF. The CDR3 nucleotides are TGTGCCAGTAGTATTCGGACAGGGTTGGCCAAAAACATTCAGTACTTC.

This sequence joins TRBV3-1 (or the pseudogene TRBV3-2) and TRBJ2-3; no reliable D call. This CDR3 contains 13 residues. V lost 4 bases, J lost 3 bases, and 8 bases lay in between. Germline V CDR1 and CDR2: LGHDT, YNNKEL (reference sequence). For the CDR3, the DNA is TGTGCCAGCAGCCTAGACCCGACAGATACGCAGTATTTT. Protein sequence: CASSLDPTDTQYF.

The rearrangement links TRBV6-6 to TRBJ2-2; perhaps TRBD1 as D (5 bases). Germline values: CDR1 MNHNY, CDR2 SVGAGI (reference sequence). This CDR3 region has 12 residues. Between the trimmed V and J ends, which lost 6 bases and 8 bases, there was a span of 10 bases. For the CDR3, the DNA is TGTGCCAGCAGCGACAGCCATGGGGAGCTGTTTTTT. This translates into CASSDSHGELFF.